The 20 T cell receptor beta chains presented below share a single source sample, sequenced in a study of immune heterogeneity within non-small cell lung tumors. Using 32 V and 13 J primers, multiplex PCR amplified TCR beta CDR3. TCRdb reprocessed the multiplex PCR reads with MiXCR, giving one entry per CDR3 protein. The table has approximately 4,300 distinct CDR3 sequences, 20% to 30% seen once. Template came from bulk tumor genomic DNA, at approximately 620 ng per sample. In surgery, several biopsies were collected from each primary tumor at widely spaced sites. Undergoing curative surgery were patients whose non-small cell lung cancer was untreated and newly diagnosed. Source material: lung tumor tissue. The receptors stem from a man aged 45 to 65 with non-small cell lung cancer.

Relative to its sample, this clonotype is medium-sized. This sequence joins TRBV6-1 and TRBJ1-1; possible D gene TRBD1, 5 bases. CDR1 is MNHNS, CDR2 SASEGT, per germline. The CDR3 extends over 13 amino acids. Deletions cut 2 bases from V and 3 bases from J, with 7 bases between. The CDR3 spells CASSEWGHTEAFF. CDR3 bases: TGTGCCAGCAGTGAATGGGGACACACTGAAGCTTTCTTT.

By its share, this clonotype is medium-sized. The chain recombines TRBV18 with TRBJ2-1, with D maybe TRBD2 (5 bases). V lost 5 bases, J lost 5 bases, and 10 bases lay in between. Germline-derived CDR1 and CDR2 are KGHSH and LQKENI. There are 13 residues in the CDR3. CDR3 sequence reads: CASSSVGDNEQFF. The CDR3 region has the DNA TGTGCCAGCTCATCCGTCGGGGACAATGAGCAGTTCTTC.

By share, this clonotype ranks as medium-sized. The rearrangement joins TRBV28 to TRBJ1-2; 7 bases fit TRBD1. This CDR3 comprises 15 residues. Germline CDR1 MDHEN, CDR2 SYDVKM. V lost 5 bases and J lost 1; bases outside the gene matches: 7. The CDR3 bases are TGTGCCAGCAGTCCCCGGGACAGCATTAACTATGGCTACACCTTC. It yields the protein CASSPRDSINYGYTF.

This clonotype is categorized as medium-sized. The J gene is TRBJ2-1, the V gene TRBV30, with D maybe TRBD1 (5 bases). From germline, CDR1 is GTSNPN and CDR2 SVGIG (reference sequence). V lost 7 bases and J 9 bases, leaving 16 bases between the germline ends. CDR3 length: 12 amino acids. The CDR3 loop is CAYNFQGSEQFF. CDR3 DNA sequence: TGTGCCTACAACTTCCAGGGTAGTGAGCAGTTCTTC.

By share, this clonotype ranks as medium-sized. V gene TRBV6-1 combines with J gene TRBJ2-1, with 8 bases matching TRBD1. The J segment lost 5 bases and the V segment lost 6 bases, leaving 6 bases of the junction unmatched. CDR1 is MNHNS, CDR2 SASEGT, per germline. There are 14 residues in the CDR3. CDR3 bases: TGTGCCAGCAGGCTGACAGGGGCGAACAATGAGCAGTTCTTC. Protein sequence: CASRLTGANNEQFF.

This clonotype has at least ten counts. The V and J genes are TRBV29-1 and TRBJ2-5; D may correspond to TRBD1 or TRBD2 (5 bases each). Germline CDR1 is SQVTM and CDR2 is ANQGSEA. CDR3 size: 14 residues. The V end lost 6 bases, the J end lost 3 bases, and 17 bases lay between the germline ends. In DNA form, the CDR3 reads TGCAGCGTCCGGGGCGGTTTGGAAAAAGAGACCCAGTACTTC. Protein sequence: CSVRGGLEKETQYF.

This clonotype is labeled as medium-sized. CDR3 DNA: TGTGCCAGCAGTGAAACCGGGACCGAGAATTCACCCCTCCACTTT. This codes for CASSETGTENSPLHF. J is TRBJ1-6 and V is TRBV6-4, with a possible D match to TRBD1 (5 bases). CDR3 length: 15 amino acids. V was shortened by 3 bases and J by 7 bases, with 13 bases between the two germline ends. Germline CDR1 reads MRHNA; CDR2 reads SNTAGT.

In DNA, the CDR3 is TGTGCCAGTTACAACAGGAGAGATAGCAATCAGCCCCAGCATTTT. Translating it yields CASYNRRDSNQPQHF. This rearrangement joins TRBV6-2 or TRBV6-3 to TRBJ1-5; a possible D gene is TRBD1 (5 bases). This CDR3 region has 15 residues. Germline assignment: CDR1 MNHEY and CDR2 SVGEGT. Between the trimmed V and J ends, which lost 9 bases and 0 bases, there was a span of 15 bases.

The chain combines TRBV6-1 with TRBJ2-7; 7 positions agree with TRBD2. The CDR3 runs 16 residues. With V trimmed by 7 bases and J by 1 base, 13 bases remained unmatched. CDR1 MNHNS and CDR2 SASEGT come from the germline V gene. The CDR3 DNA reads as TGTGCCAGCATCCCAGCGGGACCGCGGGGGTCCTACGAGCAGTACTTC. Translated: CASIPAGPRGSYEQYF.

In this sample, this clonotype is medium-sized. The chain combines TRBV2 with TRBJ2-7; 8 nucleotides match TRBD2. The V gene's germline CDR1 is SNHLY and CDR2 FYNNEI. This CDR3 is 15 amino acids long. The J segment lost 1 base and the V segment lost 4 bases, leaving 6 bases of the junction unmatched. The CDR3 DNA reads TGTGCCAGCAGTGTATCCCGACTAGCGTCCTACGAGCAGTACTTC. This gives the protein CASSVSRLASYEQYF.

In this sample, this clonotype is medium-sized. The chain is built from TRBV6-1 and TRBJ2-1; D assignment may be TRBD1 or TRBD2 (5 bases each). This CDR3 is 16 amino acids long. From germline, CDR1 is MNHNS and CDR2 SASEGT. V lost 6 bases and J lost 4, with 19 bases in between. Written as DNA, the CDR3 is TGTGCCAGCAGATATCTCGCCGGGACCGATTACAATGAGCAGTTCTTC. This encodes CASRYLAGTDYNEQFF.

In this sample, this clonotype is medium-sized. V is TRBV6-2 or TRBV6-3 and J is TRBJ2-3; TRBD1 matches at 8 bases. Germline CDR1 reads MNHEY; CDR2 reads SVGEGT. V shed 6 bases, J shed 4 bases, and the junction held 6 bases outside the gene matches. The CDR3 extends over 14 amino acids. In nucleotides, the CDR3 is TGTGCCAGCAGCCACTCGACAGGGGCAGATACGCAGTATTTT. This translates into CASSHSTGADTQYF.

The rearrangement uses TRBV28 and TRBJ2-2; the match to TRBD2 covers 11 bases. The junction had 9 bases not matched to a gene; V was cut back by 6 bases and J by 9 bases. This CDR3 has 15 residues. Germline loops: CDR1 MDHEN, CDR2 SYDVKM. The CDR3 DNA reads TGTGCCAGCAGCTCCCGACTAGCGGGAAAATGGGAGCTGTTTTTT. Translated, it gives CASSSRLAGKWELFF.

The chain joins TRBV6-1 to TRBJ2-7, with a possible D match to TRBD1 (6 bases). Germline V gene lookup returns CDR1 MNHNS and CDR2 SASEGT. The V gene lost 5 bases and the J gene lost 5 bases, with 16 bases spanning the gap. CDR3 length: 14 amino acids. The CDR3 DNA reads TGTGCCAGCAGTCCGTCTACAGGGTTGGACGAGCAGTACTTC. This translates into CASSPSTGLDEQYF.

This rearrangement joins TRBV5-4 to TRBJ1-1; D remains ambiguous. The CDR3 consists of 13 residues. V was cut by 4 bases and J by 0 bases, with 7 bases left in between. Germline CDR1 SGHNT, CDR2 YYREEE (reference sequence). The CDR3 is CASSHYMNTEAFF. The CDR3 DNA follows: TGTGCCAGCAGCCACTACATGAACACTGAAGCTTTCTTT.

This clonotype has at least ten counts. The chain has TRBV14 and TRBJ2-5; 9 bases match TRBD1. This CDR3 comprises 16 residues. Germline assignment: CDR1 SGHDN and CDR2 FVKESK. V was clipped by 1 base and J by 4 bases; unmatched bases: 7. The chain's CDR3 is CASSQGTGVRGETQYF. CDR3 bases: TGTGCCAGCAGCCAAGGGACAGGGGTAAGGGGAGAGACCCAGTACTTC.

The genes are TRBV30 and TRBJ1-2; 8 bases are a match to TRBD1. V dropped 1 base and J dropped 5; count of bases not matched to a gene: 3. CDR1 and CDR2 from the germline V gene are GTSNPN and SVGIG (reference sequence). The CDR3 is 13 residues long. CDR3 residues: CAWSAGGLYGYTF. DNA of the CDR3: TGTGCCTGGAGTGCAGGGGGCCTGTATGGCTACACCTTC.

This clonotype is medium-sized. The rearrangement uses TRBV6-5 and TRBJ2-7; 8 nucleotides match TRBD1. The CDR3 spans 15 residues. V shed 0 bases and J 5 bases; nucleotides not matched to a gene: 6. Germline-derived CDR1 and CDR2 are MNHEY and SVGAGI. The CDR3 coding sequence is TGTGCCAGCAGTTACTCGGACAGGGTCATCGACGAGCAGTACTTC. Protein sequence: CASSYSDRVIDEQYF.

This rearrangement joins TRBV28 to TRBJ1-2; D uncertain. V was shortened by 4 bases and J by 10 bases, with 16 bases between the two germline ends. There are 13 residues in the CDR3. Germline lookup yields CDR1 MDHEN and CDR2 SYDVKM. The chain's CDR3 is CASSYSPLYNYTF. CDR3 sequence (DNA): TGTGCCAGCAGTTACAGTCCCCTCTATAACTACACCTTC.

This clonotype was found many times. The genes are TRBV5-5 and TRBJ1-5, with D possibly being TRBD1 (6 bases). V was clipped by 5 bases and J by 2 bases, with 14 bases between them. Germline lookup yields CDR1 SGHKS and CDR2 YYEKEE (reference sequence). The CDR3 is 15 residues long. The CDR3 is CASSSQGGGNQPQHF. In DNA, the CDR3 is TGTGCCAGCAGTTCACAGGGAGGTGGCAATCAGCCCCAGCATTTT.